Following are 10 T cell receptor beta chains from one sample sequenced in a study of T cell repertoires in cytomegalovirus infection. TCRdb reanalysed the reads using MiXCR and keeps one entry per CDR3 protein. The data hold roughly 600,000 distinct CDR3 sequences, with roughly a quarter observed a single time. Source material: CD8+ T cells from PBMCs. The receptors here all came from a human donor in good health (CMV status not recorded). Some clones in this sample may be carry-over from other donors' samples.

The table lists this clonotype with a few counts. The CDR3 DNA follows: TGTGCCAGCAGCCAGCCCGGTCCTGAGCAGTTCTTC. This encodes CASSQPGPEQFF. This rearrangement joins TRBV6-2 or TRBV6-3 to TRBJ2-1; D ambiguous. The CDR3 runs to 12 residues. The V gene's germline CDR1 is MNHEY and CDR2 SVGEGT. The ends were cut back, 6 bases at V and 9 bases at J, with 12 bases in the middle.

In regard to this clonotype: An end of the junction differs from the germline gene, which may be a read error. The CDR3 DNA is TGCGCCAGTAGCCAAGCGGACCGCGACTCCACAGATACGCAGTATTTT. Amino acids: CASSQADRDSTDTQYF. The chain links TRBV4-3 to TRBJ2-3; possibly TRBD2 for D (5 bases). Looked up from germline, CDR1 is LGHNA and CDR2 is YSLEER. The CDR3 is 16 residues long.

This clonotype was detected a few times. The chain links TRBV29-1 to TRBJ2-1; D remains ambiguous. CDR3 length: 13 amino acids. The V gene lost 2 bases and the J gene lost 9 bases, with 14 bases spanning the gap. CDR1 SQVTM and CDR2 ANQGSEA come from the germline V gene. The CDR3 region is CSVELVKAGEQFF. Here the CDR3 DNA reads TGCAGCGTTGAACTAGTCAAGGCTGGTGAGCAGTTCTTC.

Concerning this clonotype itself: Just one base apart from a much larger clone, this may be a read error. The V and J genes are TRBV7-3 and TRBJ2-3, with D uncertain. Germline CDR1 and CDR2: SGHTA and FQGTGA. This CDR3 has 13 amino acids. CDR3 in amino acids: CTSSLNGADTQYF. CDR3 DNA: TGTACCAGCAGCTTAAATGGCGCAGATACGCAGTATTTT.

Many counts were recorded for this clonotype. The rearrangement joins TRBV7-6 to TRBJ2-2; tentative D call: TRBD2 (5 bases). The CDR3 runs 14 residues. Germline V lookup: CDR1 SGHVS, CDR2 FNYEAQ. The V gene lost 0 bases and the J gene lost 5 bases, with 7 bases spanning the gap. The CDR3 loop reads CASSLARGTGELFF. CDR3 DNA sequence: TGTGCCAGCAGCTTAGCTAGAGGGACCGGGGAGCTGTTTTTT.

The rearrangement links TRBV29-1 to TRBJ2-1; 9 bases fit TRBD2. CDR1 and CDR2 from the germline V gene are SQVTM and ANQGSEA. CDR3 length: 13 residues. V shed 8 bases, J shed 7 bases, and the junction held 9 bases outside the gene matches. DNA for the CDR3: TGCAGCATACGACTAGCGGTGTGGAATGAGCAGTTCTTC. Translating gives CSIRLAVWNEQFF.

The chain employs TRBV14 and TRBJ2-5, with D unresolved. Between the trimmed V and J ends, which lost 0 bases and 2 bases, there was a span of 10 bases. The CDR3 length is 15 residues. The V gene's germline CDR1 is SGHDN and CDR2 FVKESK. The CDR3 bases are TGTGCCAGCAGCCAAGAAAGAAGTCGACAAGAGACCCAGTACTTC. It specifies CASSQERSRQETQYF.

This clonotype was detected only a few times. The chain couples TRBV6-2 or TRBV6-3 to TRBJ2-3; 9 nucleotides line up with TRBD2. The V gene end was trimmed by 8 bases and the J gene end by 5 bases; junction bases not matched to a gene: 8. Germline V gene data show CDR1 as MNHEY and CDR2 as SVGEGT. CDR3 length: 14 residues. The CDR3 DNA follows: TGTGCCAGCCGGGGGGCGGGGGGGCAAGATACGCAGTATTTT. It specifies CASRGAGGQDTQYF.

This chain uses TRBV27 with TRBJ1-5; D ambiguous. The CDR3 spans 13 residues. The germline V and J ends were trimmed by 5 bases and 3 bases, with 8 bases remaining between them. The V gene's germline CDR1 is MNHEY and CDR2 SMNVEV (reference sequence). CDR3 DNA sequence: TGTGCCAGCAGTGGCGGTTACAATCAGCCCCAGCATTTT. It translates to CASSGGYNQPQHF.

This clonotype was seen at least ten times. The chain combines TRBV7-6 with TRBJ1-1; TRBD1 aligns across 7 bases. The CDR3 covers 14 residues. The V gene's germline CDR1 is SGHVS and CDR2 FNYEAQ. V was pared by 5 bases and J by 0 bases, with 3 bases of the junction left unmatched. The DNA of the CDR3 is TGTGCCAGCAGCCAGGGACAGATGAACACTGAAGCTTTCTTT. Amino acids: CASSQGQMNTEAFF.